One and the same sample provided the 20 T cell receptor beta chains below, sequenced in a study of T cells in Graves' hyperthyroidism and ophthalmopathy. It was RNA transcripts that yielded the amplified TCR beta CDR3 regions. HTBI primers were used for first-round RT-PCR of the TCR CDR3. TCRdb analysed the multiplex PCR reads with MiXCR anew, one entry per CDR3 protein. The sample carries about 570,000 distinct CDR3 sequences, under 60% recorded once. Sequenced sample: peripheral blood or thyroid tissue (not recorded which). The source of these receptors is an adult woman with Graves' disease, either hyperthyroidism or ophthalmopathy (not recorded which).

The chain combines TRBV29-1 with TRBJ2-7; 9 bases line up with TRBD1. The germline V gene encodes CDR1 SQVTM and CDR2 ANQGSEA. The CDR3 runs to 15 residues. V lost 0 bases, J lost 7 bases, and 10 bases stayed unmatched. Written as DNA, the CDR3 is TGCAGCGTTGAAGACGCCTTCGGGACAGGGTATGAGCAGTACTTC. Residues: CSVEDAFGTGYEQYF.

In this sample, this clonotype turned up many times. The chain links TRBV7-3 to TRBJ2-2; D may be TRBD1 (5 bases). CDR3 length: 18 amino acids. The V gene's germline CDR1 is SGHTA and CDR2 FQGTGA. Between the trimmed V and J ends, which lost 2 bases and 4 bases, there was a span of 20 bases. As DNA, the CDR3 is TGTGCCAGCAGCTTATGGGGCAGTGATATTGTGGGCACCGGGGAGCTGTTTTTT. It yields the protein CASSLWGSDIVGTGELFF.

This clonotype has a count of ten or more. The rearrangement joins TRBV14 to TRBJ2-2; weak D call: TRBD1 (5 bases). Looked up from germline, CDR1 is SGHDN and CDR2 is FVKESK. The CDR3 is 14 residues long. The V end lost 4 bases, the J end lost 4 bases, and 10 bases lay between the germline ends. The CDR3 protein is CASSRLTATGELFF. The DNA of the CDR3 is TGTGCCAGCAGCCGCTTGACAGCCACCGGGGAGCTGTTTTTT. Drawing the rest from reference TRBV14 and TRBJ2-2, the complete variable domain is EAGVTQFPSHSVIEKGQTVTLRCDPISGHDNLYWYRRVMGKEIKFLLHFVKESKQDESGMPNNRFLAERTGGTYSTLKVQPAELEDSGVYFCASSRLTATGELFFGEGSRLTVL.

The chain recombines TRBV19 with TRBJ2-5, with D possibly being TRBD2 (5 bases). The length of the CDR3 is 14 residues. Germline V gene lookup returns CDR1 LNHDA and CDR2 SQIVND (reference sequence). V gave up 9 bases and J gave up 9 bases, with 23 bases separating them. The CDR3 protein is CASGGPQINQPQYF. In nucleotides, the CDR3 is TGTGCCAGCGGAGGCCCACAGATCAATCAGCCCCAGTACTTC. The variable domain in full, with the rest retrieved from reference TRBV19 and TRBJ2-5, is DGGITQSPKYLFRKEGQNVTLSCEQNLNHDAMYWYRQDPGQGLRLIYYSQIVNDFQKGDIAEGYSVSREKKESFPLTVTSAQKNPTAFYLCASGGPQINQPQYFGPGTRLLVL.

Many counts were recorded for this clonotype. The rearrangement joins TRBV7-9 to TRBJ2-6; maybe TRBD1 (6 bases). Trimming shortened V by 4 bases and J by 1 base, and 8 bases separated the two germline ends. The CDR3 is 15 amino acids. Germline CDR1 SEHNR, CDR2 FQNEAQ (reference sequence). In DNA, the CDR3 is TGTGCCAGCAGCTCAGACAGGTCTGGGGCCAACGTCCTGACTTTC. It encodes CASSSDRSGANVLTF.

The J gene is TRBJ1-5, the V gene TRBV10-3; D uncertain. Germline V gene sequence: CDR1 ENHRY, CDR2 SYGVKD. V was pared by 0 bases and J by 6 bases, with 6 bases between. The CDR3 has 13 amino acids. The CDR3 sequence: CAISESRGQPQHF. CDR3 nucleotide sequence: TGTGCCATCAGTGAGTCGCGGGGTCAGCCCCAGCATTTT.

The gene calls are TRBV6-5 and TRBJ1-1; no reliable D call. In germline, CDR1 is MNHEY, CDR2 SVGAGI. Trimming took 0 bases from V and 6 from J, leaving 8 bases between them. The CDR3 length is 13 residues. The DNA for the CDR3 is TGTGCCAGCAGTTACTCCCACACCGCTGAAGCTTTCTTT. Protein: CASSYSHTAEAFF.

This chain joins TRBV7-2 and TRBJ1-2; D is undetermined. This CDR3 has 16 residues. Germline V gene lookup returns CDR1 SGHTA and CDR2 FQGNSA. The germline V and J ends were trimmed by 4 bases and 2 bases, with 17 bases remaining between them. Written as DNA, the CDR3 is TGTGCCAGCAGCTCTATACTAGCGACAAGCAACTATGGCTACACCTTC. Encoded protein: CASSSILATSNYGYTF.

In this sample, this clonotype turned up many times. The chain recombines TRBV20-1 with TRBJ1-1, with D perhaps TRBD1 (6 bases). This CDR3 spans 15 amino acids. Germline assignment: CDR1 DFQATT and CDR2 SNEGSKA (reference sequence). Trimming cost V 0 bases and J 4 bases, with 15 bases left between them. CDR3 sequence: CSARDWEGVGTEAFF. As DNA, the CDR3 is TGCAGTGCTAGAGATTGGGAGGGGGTGGGCACTGAAGCTTTCTTT.

The genes are TRBV10-3 and TRBJ2-2; the match to TRBD2 covers 13 bases. Losses at the gene ends were 6 bases for V and 2 bases for J; bases not matched to a gene: 3. The CDR3 covers 16 residues. Germline CDR1 reads ENHRY; CDR2 reads SYGVKD. The CDR3 bases are TGTGCCATCAGCCCGGGACTAGCGGGAAACACCGGGGAGCTGTTTTTT. It yields the protein CAISPGLAGNTGELFF.

This chain links TRBV7-2 with TRBJ2-2, with 7 bases fitting TRBD1. Germline V CDR1 and CDR2: SGHTA, FQGNSA. The CDR3 loop spans 14 amino acids. V lost 5 bases, J lost 10 bases, and 10 bases stayed unmatched. The CDR3 loop reads CASSAPRGLAELFF. The CDR3, as DNA: TGTGCCAGCAGCGCCCCTAGGGGGCTAGCGGAGCTGTTTTTT.

This clonotype was observed many times. This chain links TRBV19 with TRBJ2-2; D uncertain. Germline-derived CDR1 and CDR2 are LNHDA and SQIVND (reference sequence). Trimming took 6 bases from V and 6 from J, leaving 11 bases between them. The CDR3 consists of 13 residues. DNA of the CDR3: TGTGCCAGTAGGGCGACTCGTCCCGGGGAGCTGTTTTTT. As protein: CASRATRPGELFF.

This clonotype occurred a few times. The chain is built from TRBV28 and TRBJ1-1, with 7 nucleotides matching TRBD1. In germline, CDR1 is MDHEN, CDR2 SYDVKM. This CDR3 has 13 amino acids. Germline trimming cut 5 bases from V and 8 bases from J; bases unmatched to any gene: 8. The CDR3: CASSITGAVEAFF. CDR3 DNA sequence: TGTGCCAGCAGTATCACAGGGGCGGTCGAAGCTTTCTTT.

This clonotype showed up many times. The chain recombines TRBV20-1 with TRBJ2-7; the match to TRBD2 covers 8 bases. Per the germline V gene, CDR1 is DFQATT and CDR2 is SNEGSKA (reference sequence). V lost 5 bases to trimming and J lost 7 bases; unmatched junction nucleotides: 16. The CDR3 has 15 amino acids. The DNA of the CDR3 is TGCAGTGCTCTCGGGGTAGCGGGGCCCATTGAGGAGCAGTACTTC. It codes for CSALGVAGPIEEQYF.

This clonotype was observed many times. The rearrangement joins TRBV2 to TRBJ2-7; a weak D match, TRBD2 (5 bases). This CDR3 region has 11 residues. Germline V gives CDR1 SNHLY, CDR2 FYNNEI. V dropped 8 bases and J dropped 5 bases, with 10 bases sitting between them. DNA of the CDR3: TGTGCCAGCGACCTAGCAGACGAGCAGTACTTC. Amino acids: CASDLADEQYF.

This chain links TRBV11-2 with TRBJ1-1; D gene unclear. Germline assignment: CDR1 SGHAT and CDR2 FQNNGV. Trimming removed 2 bases from V and 3 bases from J, with 13 bases in between. The CDR3 is 15 residues long. The CDR3 here is CASSLRAGRDTEAFF. CDR3 coding DNA: TGTGCCAGCAGCTTACGGGCGGGAAGGGACACTGAAGCTTTCTTT.

At least ten counts were recorded for this clonotype. The chain joins TRBV6-2 or TRBV6-3 to TRBJ2-2; D not resolved. Germline-derived CDR1 and CDR2 are MNHEY and SVGEGT. Trimming pared 7 bases from V and 4 bases from J, leaving 7 bases between. This CDR3 comprises 12 residues. The CDR3 region is CASTYLTGELFF. Written as DNA, the CDR3 is TGTGCCAGCACCTATCTCACCGGGGAGCTGTTTTTT.

The chain links TRBV20-1 to TRBJ2-7, with D perhaps TRBD2 (7 bases). V lost 5 bases and J lost 3, with 17 bases in between. Germline CDR1 DFQATT, CDR2 SNEGSKA (reference sequence). The CDR3 totals 14 residues. In DNA, the CDR3 is TGCAGTGCTCTTTGGGGGGGGCGGGACTACGAGCAGTACTTC. It codes for CSALWGGRDYEQYF.

This clonotype was detected once. The chain employs TRBV12-3 or TRBV12-4 and TRBJ2-5; perhaps TRBD2 as D (6 bases). The CDR3 contains 17 residues. The V end was cut by 4 bases, the J end by 0 bases, with 18 bases between. As DNA, the CDR3 is TGTGCCAGCAGTTACTCGAGGGTCGGGAGATACCAAGAGACCCAGTACTTC. It translates to CASSYSRVGRYQETQYF.

The V and J genes are TRBV7-9 and TRBJ2-7, with 8 positions matching TRBD2. J lost 1 base, V lost 4 bases, and 6 bases had no gene match. This CDR3 is built from 15 residues. Per germline, CDR1 SEHNR and CDR2 FQNEAQ (reference sequence). The CDR3 coding sequence is TGTGCCAGCAGCTCGACTAGCGTTGGATCCTACGAGCAGTACTTC. It yields the protein CASSSTSVGSYEQYF.